This paragraph covers one T cell receptor (beta chain) sequence. MiXCR was run by TCRdb on the PCR reads, yielding one entry per CDR3 protein. The sample lists around 470,000 distinct CDR3 sequences; 25% were seen once. The CDR3 is 18 residues long. Germline-derived CDR1 and CDR2 are LGHNA and YSLEER. J lost 2 bases, V lost 0 bases, and 9 bases had no gene match. Naive CD8 T cells were picked out by sorting for CD8+CD4-CCR7+CD45RA+. The data were obtained in a study of molecular identifiers for immune sequencing clone quantification. The TCR comes from a human donor in good health. Some libraries in this study had Jurkat cell RNA spiked in. Sequences were obtained from naive CD8+ T cells from blood, with Jurkat cell RNA spiked in. The sample's subset: FACS-sorted CD8+CD4-CCR7+CD45RA+ naive T cells. V is TRBV4-3 and J is TRBJ2-3; 9 nucleotides agree with TRBD2. This CDR3 is CASSQDLLAGVITDTQYF. As DNA, the CDR3 is TGCGCCAGCAGCCAAGATTTATTAGCGGGAGTGATCACAGATACGCAGTATTTT.